This T cell receptor beta chain comes out of a study of T cells in Graves' hyperthyroidism and ophthalmopathy. The CDR3 is 11 amino acids. V was clipped by 5 bases and J by 15 bases; unmatched bases: 6. Using RNA transcripts as the source, TCR beta CDR3 regions were amplified. The HTBI primer set drove a first-round RT-PCR of the TCR CDR3. TCRdb reanalysed the multiplex PCR reads using MiXCR and keeps one entry per CDR3 protein. The sample shows 500,000 to 750,000 distinct CDR3 sequences, 15% to 19% of them seen only once. V usage is TRBV12-3 or TRBV12-4 and J usage is TRBJ2-1; 8 bases fit TRBD1. Source material: blood. The clonotype originates from a woman aged 25 to 45 with Graves' hyperthyroidism. Here the CDR3 DNA reads TGTGCCAGCAGTCAGACAGGGGTCCGGTTCTTC. This encodes CASSQTGVRFF.